The rows below give T cell receptor beta chains drawn from one sample of a study of OX40 agonist ivuxolimab in advanced cancers. The protocol was immunoSEQ multiplex PCR, while the TCRdb copy is restricted to in-frame clones and leaves out a portion. The table lists 72,000 or so clones, about 91% of them singletons. Sequencing was performed on CD4+ or CD8+ T cells sorted from blood, taken in a trial of the OX40 agonist ivuxolimab. These receptors came from an adult with an advanced solid tumor such as melanoma, head and neck, liver or kidney cancer. The CDR3 runs from the conserved cysteine through the conserved F or W. Each record gives: clone size, D gene, V gene, J gene, CDR3 protein, CDR3 DNA. The D gene is left open where the match is weak. Some rows mark clone size as missing; the rest say once, few, many or name a class of expanded clone.

>.|TRBD1|TRBV5-4|TRBJ1-2
CASSLAGQDYGYTF
TGTGCCAGCAGCTTGGCGGGACAGGACTATGGCTACACCTTC
>.|.|TRBV6-5|TRBJ2-7
CASSEQSSYEQYF
TGTGCCAGCAGTGAACAGAGCTCCTACGAGCAGTACTTC
>.|TRBD2|TRBV6-6|TRBJ2-7
CASRWTSGFEQYF
TGTGCCAGCAGATGGACTAGCGGGTTCGAGCAGTACTTC
>.|.|TRBV4-1|TRBJ2-3
CASSQGGGVRSWDTQYF
TGCGCCAGCAGCCAAGGGGGGGGCGTAAGGTCCTGGGATACGCAGTATTTT
>.|.|TRBV6-5|TRBJ1-2
CASSYYGTNYGYTF
TGTGCCAGCAGTTACTATGGGACTAACTATGGCTACACCTTC
>.|.|TRBV2|TRBJ1-4
CASSTGRQELFF
TGTGCCAGCAGCACGGGTCGGCAGGAACTGTTTTTT
>.|TRBD1|TRBV19|TRBJ2-7
CASSIGTGDVYEQYF
TGTGCCAGTAGTATAGGGACAGGGGATGTATACGAGCAGTACTTC
>few|TRBD1|TRBV2|TRBJ1-2
CASRKGQGVYYGYTF
TGTGCCAGCAGGAAAGGACAGGGGGTTTACTATGGCTACACCTTC
>few|.|TRBV19|TRBJ1-1
CASNRVTLNTEAFF
TGTGCCAGTAACCGGGTAACTTTGAACACTGAAGCTTTCTTT
>.|.|TRBV5-3|TRBJ2-2
CARSPRTINTGELFF
TGTGCCAGAAGCCCCCGGACGATCAACACCGGGGAGCTGTTTTTT
>once|.|TRBV6-6|TRBJ2-7
CASSYMDRLYEQYF
TGTGCCAGCAGTTACATGGACAGACTCTACGAGCAGTACTTC
>once|.|TRBV9|TRBJ1-2
CASSVSANYGYTF
TGTGCCAGCAGCGTTTCGGCTAACTATGGCTACACCTTC
>.|.|TRBV5-4|TRBJ2-2
CASSQPLLNTGELFF
TGTGCCAGCAGCCAACCTCTGTTGAACACCGGGGAGCTGTTTTTT
>.|TRBD2|TRBV11-2|TRBJ2-5
CASSRGTSGGAKQETQYF
TGTGCCAGCAGTAGAGGGACTAGCGGGGGGGCGAAGCAAGAGACCCAGTACTTC
>.|TRBD1|TRBV5-4|TRBJ2-3
CASSSRQGPTDTQYF
TGTGCCAGCAGCTCAAGACAGGGCCCCACAGATACGCAGTATTTT
>.|TRBD1|TRBV4-1|TRBJ1-3
CASSQETDRAGGNTIYF
TGCGCCAGCAGCCAAGAAACGGACAGGGCCGGTGGAAACACCATATATTTT